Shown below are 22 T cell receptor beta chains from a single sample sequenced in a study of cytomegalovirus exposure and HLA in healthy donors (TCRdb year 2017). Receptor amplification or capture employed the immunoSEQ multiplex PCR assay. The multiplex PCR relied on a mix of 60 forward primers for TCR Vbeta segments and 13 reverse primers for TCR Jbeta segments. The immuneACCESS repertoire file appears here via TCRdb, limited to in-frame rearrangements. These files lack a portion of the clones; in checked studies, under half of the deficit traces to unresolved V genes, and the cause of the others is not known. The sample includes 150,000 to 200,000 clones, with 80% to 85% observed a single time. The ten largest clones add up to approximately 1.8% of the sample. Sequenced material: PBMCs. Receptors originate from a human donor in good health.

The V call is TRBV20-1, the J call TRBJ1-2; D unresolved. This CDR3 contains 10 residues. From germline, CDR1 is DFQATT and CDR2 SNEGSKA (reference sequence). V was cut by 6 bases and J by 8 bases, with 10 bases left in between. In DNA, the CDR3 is TGCAGTGCCGCGACTAAAGGCTACACCTTC. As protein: CSAATKGYTF.

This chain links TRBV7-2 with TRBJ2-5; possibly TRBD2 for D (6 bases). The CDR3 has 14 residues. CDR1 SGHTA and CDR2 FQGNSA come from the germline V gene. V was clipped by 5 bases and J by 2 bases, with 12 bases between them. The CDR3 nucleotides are TGTGCCAGCAGCCGGTTAGGACTACAAGAGACCCAGTACTTC. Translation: CASSRLGLQETQYF.

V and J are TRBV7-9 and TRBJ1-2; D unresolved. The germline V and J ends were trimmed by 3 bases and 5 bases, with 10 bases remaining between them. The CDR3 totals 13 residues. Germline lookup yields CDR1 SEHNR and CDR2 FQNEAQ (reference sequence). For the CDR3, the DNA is TGTGCCAGCAGCTTCTCGACGGGGTATGGCTACACCTTC. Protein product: CASSFSTGYGYTF.

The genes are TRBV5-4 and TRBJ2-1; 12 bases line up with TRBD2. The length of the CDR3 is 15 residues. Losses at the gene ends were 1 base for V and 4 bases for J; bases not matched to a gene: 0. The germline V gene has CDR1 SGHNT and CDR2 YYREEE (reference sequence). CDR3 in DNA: TGTGCCAGCAGCTTGACTAGCGGGGGGTACAATGAGCAGTTCTTC. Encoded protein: CASSLTSGGYNEQFF.

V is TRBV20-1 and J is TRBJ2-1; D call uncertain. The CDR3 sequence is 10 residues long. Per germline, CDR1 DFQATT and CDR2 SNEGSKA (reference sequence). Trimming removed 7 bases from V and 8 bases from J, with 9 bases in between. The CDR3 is CSVKLHEQFF. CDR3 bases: TGCAGTGTTAAGCTGCATGAGCAGTTCTTC.

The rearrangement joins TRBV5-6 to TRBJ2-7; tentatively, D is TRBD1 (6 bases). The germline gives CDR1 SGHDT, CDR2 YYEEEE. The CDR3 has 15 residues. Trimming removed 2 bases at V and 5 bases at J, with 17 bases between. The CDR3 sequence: CASSFLTDGGNEQYF. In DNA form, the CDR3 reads TGTGCCAGCAGCTTTTTAACAGATGGGGGCAACGAGCAGTACTTC.

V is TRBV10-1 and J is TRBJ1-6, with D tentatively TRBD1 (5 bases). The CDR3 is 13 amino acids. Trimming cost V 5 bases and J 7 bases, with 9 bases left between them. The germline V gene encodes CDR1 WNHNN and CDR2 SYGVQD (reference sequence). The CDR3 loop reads CASSPGVNSPLHF. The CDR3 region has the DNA TGCGCCAGCAGTCCGGGGGTAAATTCACCCCTCCACTTT.

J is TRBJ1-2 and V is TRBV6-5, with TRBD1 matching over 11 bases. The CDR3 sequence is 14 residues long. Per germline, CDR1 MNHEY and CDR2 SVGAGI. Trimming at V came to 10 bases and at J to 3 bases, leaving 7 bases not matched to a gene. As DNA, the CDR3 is TGTGCCACAACGGACAGGGGGCGCGACTATGGCTACACCTTC. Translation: CATTDRGRDYGYTF.

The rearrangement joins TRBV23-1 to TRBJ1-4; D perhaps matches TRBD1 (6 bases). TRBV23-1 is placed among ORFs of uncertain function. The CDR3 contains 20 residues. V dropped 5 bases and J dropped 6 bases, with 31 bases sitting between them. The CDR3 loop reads CASSGGQVGVRYRAYEKLFF. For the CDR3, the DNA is TGCGCCAGCAGTGGGGGTCAAGTAGGCGTTAGATACAGGGCTTATGAAAAACTGTTTTTT.

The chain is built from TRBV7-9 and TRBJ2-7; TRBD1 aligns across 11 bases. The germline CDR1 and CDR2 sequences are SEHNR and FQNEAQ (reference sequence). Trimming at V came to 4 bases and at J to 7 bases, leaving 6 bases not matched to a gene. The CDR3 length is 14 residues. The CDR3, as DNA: TGTGCCAGCAGCTCGGACAGGGGGCTAGGGGAGCAGTACTTC. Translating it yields CASSSDRGLGEQYF.

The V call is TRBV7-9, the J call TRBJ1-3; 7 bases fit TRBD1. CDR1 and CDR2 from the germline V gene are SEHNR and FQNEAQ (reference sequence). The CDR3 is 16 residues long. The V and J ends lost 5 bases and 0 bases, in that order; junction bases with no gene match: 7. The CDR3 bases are TGTGCCAGCAGCCCATGGGACAGTAGCTCTGGAAACACCATATATTTT. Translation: CASSPWDSSSGNTIYF.

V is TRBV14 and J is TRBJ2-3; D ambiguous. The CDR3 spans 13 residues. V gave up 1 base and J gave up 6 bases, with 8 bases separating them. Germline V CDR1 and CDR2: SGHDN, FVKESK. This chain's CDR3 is CASSQVRYDTQYF. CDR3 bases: TGTGCCAGCAGCCAAGTGCGGTACGATACGCAGTATTTT. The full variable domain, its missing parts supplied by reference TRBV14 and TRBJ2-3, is EAGVTQFPSHSVIEKGQTVTLRCDPISGHDNLYWYRRVMGKEIKFLLHFVKESKQDESGMPNNRFLAERTGGTYSTLKVQPAELEDSGVYFCASSQVRYDTQYFGPGTRLTVL.

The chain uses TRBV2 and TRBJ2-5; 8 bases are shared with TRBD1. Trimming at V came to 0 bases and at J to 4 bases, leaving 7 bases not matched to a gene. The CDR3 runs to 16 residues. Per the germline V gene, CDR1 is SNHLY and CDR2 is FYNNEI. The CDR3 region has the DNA TGTGCCAGCAGTGAAGCAGGACAGGGCTTTGGAGAGACCCAGTACTTC. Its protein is CASSEAGQGFGETQYF.

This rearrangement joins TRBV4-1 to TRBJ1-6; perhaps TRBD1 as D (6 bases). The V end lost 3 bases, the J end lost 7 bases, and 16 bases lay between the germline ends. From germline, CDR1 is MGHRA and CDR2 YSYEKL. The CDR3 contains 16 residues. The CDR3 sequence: CASSHKGGQQNSPLHF. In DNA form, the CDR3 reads TGCGCCAGCAGCCACAAAGGCGGACAGCAGAATTCACCCCTCCACTTT.

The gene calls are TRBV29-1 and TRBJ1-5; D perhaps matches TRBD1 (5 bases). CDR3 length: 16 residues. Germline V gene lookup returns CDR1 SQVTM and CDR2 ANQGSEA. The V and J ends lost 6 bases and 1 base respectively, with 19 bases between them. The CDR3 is CSVEILREGSNQPQHF. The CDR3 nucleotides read TGCAGCGTAGAGATCCTCAGGGAGGGGAGCAATCAGCCCCAGCATTTT.

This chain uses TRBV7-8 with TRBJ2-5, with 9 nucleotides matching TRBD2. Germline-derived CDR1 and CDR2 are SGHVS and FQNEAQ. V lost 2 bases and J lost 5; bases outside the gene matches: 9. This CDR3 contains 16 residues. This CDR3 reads CASSLSSLAGRETQYF. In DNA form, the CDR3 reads TGTGCCAGCAGCTTATCGTCGCTAGCGGGGCGGGAGACCCAGTACTTC.

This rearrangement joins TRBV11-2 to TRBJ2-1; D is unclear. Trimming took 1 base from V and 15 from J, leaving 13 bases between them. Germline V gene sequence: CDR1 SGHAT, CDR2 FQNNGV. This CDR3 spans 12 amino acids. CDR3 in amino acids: CASSLAQADRFF. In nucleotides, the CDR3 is TGTGCCAGCAGCTTAGCCCAAGCTGATAGGTTCTTC.

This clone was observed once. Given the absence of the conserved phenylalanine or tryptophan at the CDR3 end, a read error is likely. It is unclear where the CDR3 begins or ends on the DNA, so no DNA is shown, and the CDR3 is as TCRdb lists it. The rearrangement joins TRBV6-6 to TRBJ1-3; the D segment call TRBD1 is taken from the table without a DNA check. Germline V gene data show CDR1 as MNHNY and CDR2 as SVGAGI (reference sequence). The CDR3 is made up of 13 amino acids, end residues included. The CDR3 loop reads CASSSGEKKGQDV.

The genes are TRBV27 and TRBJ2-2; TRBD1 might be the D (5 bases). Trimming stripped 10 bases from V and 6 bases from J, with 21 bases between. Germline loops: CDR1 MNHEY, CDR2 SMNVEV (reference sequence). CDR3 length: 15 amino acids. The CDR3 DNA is TGTGCCACCAAGGGGCTAAAACTCGGCGCCGGGGAGCTGTTTTTT. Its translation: CATKGLKLGAGELFF.

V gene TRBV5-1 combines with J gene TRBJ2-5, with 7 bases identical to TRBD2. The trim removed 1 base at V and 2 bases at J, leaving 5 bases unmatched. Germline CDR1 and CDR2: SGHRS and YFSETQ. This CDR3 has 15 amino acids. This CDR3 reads CASSLYGGGQETQYF. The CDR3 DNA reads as TGCGCCAGCAGCTTGTATGGGGGGGGACAAGAGACCCAGTACTTC.

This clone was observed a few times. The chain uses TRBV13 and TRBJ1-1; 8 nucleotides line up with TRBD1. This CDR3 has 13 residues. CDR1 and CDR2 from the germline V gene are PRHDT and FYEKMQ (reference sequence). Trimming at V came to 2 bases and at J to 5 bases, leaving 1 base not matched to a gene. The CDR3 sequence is CASSLTGGTEAFF. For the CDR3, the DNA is TGTGCCAGCAGCTTAACAGGGGGTACTGAAGCTTTCTTT.

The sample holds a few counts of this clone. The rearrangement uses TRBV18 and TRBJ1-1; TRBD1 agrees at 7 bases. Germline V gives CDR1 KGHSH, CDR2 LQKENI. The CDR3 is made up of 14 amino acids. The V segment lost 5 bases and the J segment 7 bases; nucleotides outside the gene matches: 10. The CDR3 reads CASSTGALSLEAFF. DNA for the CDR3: TGTGCCAGCTCAACAGGGGCCCTTAGCCTTGAAGCTTTCTTT.